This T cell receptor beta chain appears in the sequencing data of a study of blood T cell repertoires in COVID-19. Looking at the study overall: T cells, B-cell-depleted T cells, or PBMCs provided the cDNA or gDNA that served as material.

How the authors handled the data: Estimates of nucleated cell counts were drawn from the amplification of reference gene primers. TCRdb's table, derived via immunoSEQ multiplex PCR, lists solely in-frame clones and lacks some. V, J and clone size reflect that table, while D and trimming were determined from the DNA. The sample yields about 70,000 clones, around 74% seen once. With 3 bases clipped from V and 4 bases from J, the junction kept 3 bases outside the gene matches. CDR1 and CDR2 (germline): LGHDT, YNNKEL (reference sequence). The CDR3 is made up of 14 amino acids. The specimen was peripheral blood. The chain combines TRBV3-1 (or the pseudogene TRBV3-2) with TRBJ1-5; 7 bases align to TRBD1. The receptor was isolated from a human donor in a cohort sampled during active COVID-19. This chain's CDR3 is CASSQAGGNQPQHF. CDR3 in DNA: TGTGCCAGCAGCCAGGCAGGGGGTAATCAGCCCCAGCATTTT.